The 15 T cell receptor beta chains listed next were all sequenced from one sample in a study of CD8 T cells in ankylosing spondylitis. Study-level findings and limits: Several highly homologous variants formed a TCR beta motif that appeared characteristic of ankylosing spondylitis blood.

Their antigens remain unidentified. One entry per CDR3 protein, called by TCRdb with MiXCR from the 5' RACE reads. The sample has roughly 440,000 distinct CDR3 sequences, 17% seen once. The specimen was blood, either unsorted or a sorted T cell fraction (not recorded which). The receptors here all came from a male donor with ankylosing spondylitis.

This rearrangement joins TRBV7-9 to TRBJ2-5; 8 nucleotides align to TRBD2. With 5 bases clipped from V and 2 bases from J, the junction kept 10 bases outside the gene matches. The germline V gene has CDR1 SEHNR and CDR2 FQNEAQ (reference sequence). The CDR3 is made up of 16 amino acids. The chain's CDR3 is CASSPRLAGPQETQYF. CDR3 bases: TGTGCCAGCAGCCCCCGATTAGCGGGACCACAAGAGACCCAGTACTTC. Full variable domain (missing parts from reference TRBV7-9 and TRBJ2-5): DTGVSQNPRHKITKRGQNVTFRCDPISEHNRLYWYRQTLGQGPEFLTYFQNEAQLEKSRLLSDRFSAERPKGSFSTLEIQRTEQGDSAMYLCASSPRLAGPQETQYFGPGTRLLVL.

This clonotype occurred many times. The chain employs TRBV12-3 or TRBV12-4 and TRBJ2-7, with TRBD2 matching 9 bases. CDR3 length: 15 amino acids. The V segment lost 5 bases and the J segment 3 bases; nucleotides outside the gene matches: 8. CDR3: CASSPGLALSYEQYF. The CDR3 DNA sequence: TGTGCCAGCAGTCCAGGACTAGCGCTTAGCTACGAGCAGTACTTC.

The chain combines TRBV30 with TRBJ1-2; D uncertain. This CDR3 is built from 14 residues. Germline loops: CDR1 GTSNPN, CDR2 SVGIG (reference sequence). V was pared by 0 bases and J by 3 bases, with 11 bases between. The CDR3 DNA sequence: TGTGCCTGGAGTGTTAGATTTATCGACTATGGCTACACCTTC. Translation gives CAWSVRFIDYGYTF. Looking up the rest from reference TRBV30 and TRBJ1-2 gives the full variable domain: SQTIHQWPATLVQPVGSPLSLECTVEGTSNPNLYWYRQAAGRGLQLLFYSVGIGQISSEVPQNLSASRPQDRQFILSSKKLLLSDSGFYLCAWSVRFIDYGYTFGSGTRLTVV.

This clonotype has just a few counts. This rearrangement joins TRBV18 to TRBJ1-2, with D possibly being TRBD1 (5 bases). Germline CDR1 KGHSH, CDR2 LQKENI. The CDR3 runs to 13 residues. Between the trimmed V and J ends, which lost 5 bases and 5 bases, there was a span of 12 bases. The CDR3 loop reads CASSKTETYGYTF. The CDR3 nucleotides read TGTGCCAGCTCAAAGACAGAGACATATGGCTACACCTTC.

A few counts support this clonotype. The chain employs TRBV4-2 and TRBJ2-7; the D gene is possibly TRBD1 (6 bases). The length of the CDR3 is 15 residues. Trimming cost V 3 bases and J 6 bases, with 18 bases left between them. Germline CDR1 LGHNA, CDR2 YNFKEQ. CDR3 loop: CASSQQQGIRSEQYF. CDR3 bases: TGTGCCAGCAGCCAGCAACAGGGCATCAGAAGCGAGCAGTACTTC.

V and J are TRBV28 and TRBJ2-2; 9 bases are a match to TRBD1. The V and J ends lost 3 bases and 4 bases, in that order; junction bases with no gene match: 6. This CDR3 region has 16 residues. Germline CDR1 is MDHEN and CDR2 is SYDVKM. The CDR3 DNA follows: TGTGCCAGCAGTTTCAGCGGACAGGGGAGCACCGGGGAGCTGTTTTTT. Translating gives CASSFSGQGSTGELFF.

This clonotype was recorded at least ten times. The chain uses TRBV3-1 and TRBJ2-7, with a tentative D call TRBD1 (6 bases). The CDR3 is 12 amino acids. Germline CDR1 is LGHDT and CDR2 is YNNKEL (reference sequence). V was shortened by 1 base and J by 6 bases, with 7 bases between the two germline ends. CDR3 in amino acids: CASSQVDSEQYF. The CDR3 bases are TGTGCCAGCAGCCAAGTGGACAGCGAGCAGTACTTC.

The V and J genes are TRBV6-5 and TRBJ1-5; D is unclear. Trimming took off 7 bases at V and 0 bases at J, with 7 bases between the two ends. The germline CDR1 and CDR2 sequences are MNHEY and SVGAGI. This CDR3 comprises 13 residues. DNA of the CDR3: TGTGCCAGCACTTTCTCTAGCAATCAGCCCCAGCATTTT. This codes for CASTFSSNQPQHF.

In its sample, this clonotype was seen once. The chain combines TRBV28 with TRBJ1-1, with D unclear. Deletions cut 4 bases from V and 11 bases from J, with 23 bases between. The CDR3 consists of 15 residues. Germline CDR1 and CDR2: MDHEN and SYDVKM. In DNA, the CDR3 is TGTGCCAGCAGTTCGTTCCCAACAACCTATCTGGGGGCTTTCTTT. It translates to CASSSFPTTYLGAFF. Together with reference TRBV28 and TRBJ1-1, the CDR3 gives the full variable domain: DVKVTQSSRYLVKRTGEKVFLECVQDMDHENMFWYRQDPGLGLRLIYFSYDVKMKEKGDIPEGYSVSREKKERFSLILESASTNQTSMYLCASSSFPTTYLGAFFGQGTRLTVV.

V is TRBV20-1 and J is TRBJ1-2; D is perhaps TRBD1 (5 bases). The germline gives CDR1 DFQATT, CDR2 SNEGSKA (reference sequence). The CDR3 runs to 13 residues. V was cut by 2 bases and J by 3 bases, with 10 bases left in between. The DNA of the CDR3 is TGCAGTGCTAGAACAGGCGTGGACTATGGCTACACCTTC. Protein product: CSARTGVDYGYTF.

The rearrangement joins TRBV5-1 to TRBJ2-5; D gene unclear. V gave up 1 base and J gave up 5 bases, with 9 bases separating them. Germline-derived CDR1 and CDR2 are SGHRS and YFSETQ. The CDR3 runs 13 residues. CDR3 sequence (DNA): TGCGCCAGCAGCTTGAGTAGTTGGGAGACCCAGTACTTC. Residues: CASSLSSWETQYF.

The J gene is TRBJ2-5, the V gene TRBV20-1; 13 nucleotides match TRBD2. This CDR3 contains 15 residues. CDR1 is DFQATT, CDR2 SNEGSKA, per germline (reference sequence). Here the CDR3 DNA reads TGCAGAGCATCGGGACTAGCGGGATTCTGGGAGACCCAGTACTTC. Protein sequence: CRASGLAGFWETQYF.

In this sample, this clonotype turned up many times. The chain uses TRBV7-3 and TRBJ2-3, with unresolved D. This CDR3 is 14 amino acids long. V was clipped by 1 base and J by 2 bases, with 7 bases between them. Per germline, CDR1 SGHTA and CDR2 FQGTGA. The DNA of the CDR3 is TGTGCCAGCAGCTTAAGTCCCGCCACAGATACGCAGTATTTT. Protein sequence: CASSLSPATDTQYF.

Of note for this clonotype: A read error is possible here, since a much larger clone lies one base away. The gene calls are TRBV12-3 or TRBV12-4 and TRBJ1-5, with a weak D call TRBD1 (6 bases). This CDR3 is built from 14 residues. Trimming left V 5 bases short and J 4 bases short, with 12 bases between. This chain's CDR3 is CASSNPQGNQPQHF. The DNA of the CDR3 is TGTGCCAGCAGTAACCCACAGGGTAATCAGCCCCAGCATTTT.

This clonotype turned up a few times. CDR3 sequence reads: CSALYAFRLAGGITDTQYF. The CDR3 DNA is TGCAGTGCCCTGTATGCTTTTAGACTAGCGGGGGGAATCACAGATACGCAGTATTTT. The rearrangement joins TRBV20-1 to TRBJ2-3; TRBD2 agrees at 13 bases. The V gene's germline CDR1 is DFQATT and CDR2 SNEGSKA (reference sequence). After removal of 6 bases from V and 2 bases from J, the junction contained 17 bases not matched to a gene. CDR3 length: 19 amino acids.